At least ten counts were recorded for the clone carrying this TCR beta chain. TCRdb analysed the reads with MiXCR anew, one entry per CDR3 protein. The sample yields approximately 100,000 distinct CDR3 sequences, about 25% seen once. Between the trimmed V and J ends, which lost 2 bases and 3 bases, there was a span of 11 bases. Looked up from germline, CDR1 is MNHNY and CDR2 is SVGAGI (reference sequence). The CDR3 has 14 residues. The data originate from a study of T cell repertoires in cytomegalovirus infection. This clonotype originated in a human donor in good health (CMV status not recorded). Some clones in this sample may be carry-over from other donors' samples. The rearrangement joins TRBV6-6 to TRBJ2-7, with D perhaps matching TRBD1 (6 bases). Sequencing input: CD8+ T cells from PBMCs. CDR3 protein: CASSYPDRIYEQYF. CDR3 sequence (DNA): TGTGCCAGCAGTTACCCGGACAGAATCTACGAGCAGTACTTC.